Sequencing of this T cell receptor beta chain was carried out in a study of shared clonotypes between healthy human individuals. CD45RO negativity and positive selection for CCR7 defined naive CD8 cells, a population that excluded terminally differentiated effector memory CD45RA+ cells. The CDR3 is 14 residues long. The germline V gene has CDR1 MNHNS and CDR2 SASEGT. V lost 7 bases and J 2 bases, leaving 15 bases between the germline ends. The method was immunoSEQ multiplex PCR; TCRdb's version includes in-frame clones alone and lacks a portion of them. The repertoire holds approximately 2,200,000 clones, with about 92% as singletons.

V is TRBV6-1 and J is TRBJ2-7, with a weak D call TRBD1 (5 bases). This receptor was obtained from a man between 18 and 35 years old in good health. Some clones in this sample may be carry-over from other donors' samples. Sequenced material: naive CD8+ T cells from PBMCs. DNA for the CDR3: TGTGCCAGCAATCTAAGGGGTCCCCCCTACGAGCAGTACTTC. This encodes CASNLRGPPYEQYF.